These 20 T cell receptor beta chains came from one sample sequenced in a study of identical twins. TCRdb used MiXCR to reprocess the 5' RACE reads, holding one entry per CDR3 protein. The sample contains about 890,000 distinct CDR3 sequences, around 12% of which appear only once. These data were also reused for a study on yellow fever vaccine responses in identical twins.

The sample taken for sequencing was PBMCs. These receptors were collected from a young woman in good health.

V is TRBV20-1 and J is TRBJ2-5; D is undetermined. Germline values: CDR1 DFQATT, CDR2 SNEGSKA (reference sequence). Trimming cost V 6 bases and J 5 bases, with 16 bases left between them. CDR3 size: 13 residues. Here the CDR3 DNA reads TGCAGTGCCTACTCCTGGTACGGGGAGACCCAGTACTTC. It yields the protein CSAYSWYGETQYF.

There are a few counts of this clonotype. This chain joins TRBV28 and TRBJ2-1; tentative D call: TRBD2 (6 bases). Germline assignment: CDR1 MDHEN and CDR2 SYDVKM. The CDR3 sequence is 13 residues long. Trimming cost V 9 bases and J 10 bases, with 19 bases left between them. The CDR3 is CASRGFGTWEQFF. The CDR3 region has the DNA TGTGCCAGTCGAGGTTTTGGGACTTGGGAGCAGTTCTTC.

This clonotype was counted at least ten times. This rearrangement joins TRBV2 to TRBJ1-1; no firm D call. This CDR3 spans 12 amino acids. Trimming cost V 6 bases and J 7 bases, with 12 bases left between them. CDR1 is SNHLY, CDR2 FYNNEI, per germline. The CDR3 spells CASRSGYGEAFF. CDR3 DNA: TGTGCCAGCAGGTCCGGGTACGGTGAAGCTTTCTTT.

This chain links TRBV20-1 with TRBJ2-3; 10 nucleotides match TRBD2. Germline trimming cut 3 bases from V and 5 bases from J; bases unmatched to any gene: 17. The CDR3 loop spans 18 amino acids. The germline CDR1 and CDR2 sequences are DFQATT and SNEGSKA (reference sequence). CDR3 sequence reads: CSASDPAISGGRGDTQYF. Written as DNA, the CDR3 is TGCAGTGCTAGTGACCCTGCAATTAGCGGGGGGCGGGGAGATACGCAGTATTTT.

V and J are TRBV12-3 or TRBV12-4 and TRBJ1-1, with D hard to call. CDR3 length: 13 residues. The germline V and J ends were trimmed by 3 bases and 3 bases, with 8 bases remaining between them. The CDR3 here is CASSFGDYTEAFF. The CDR3 region has the DNA TGTGCCAGCAGTTTTGGGGATTACACTGAAGCTTTCTTT.

This clonotype was picked up many times. The V call is TRBV12-3 or TRBV12-4, the J call TRBJ2-1; 9 bases line up with TRBD2. The CDR3 extends over 14 amino acids. The V gene end was trimmed by 7 bases and the J gene end by 5 bases; junction bases not matched to a gene: 6. CDR3 residues: CASTTSGAHNEQFF. CDR3 nucleotide sequence: TGTGCCAGCACGACTAGCGGAGCCCACAATGAGCAGTTCTTC.

The rearrangement joins TRBV5-4 to TRBJ2-1; possibly TRBD2 for D (6 bases). This CDR3 has 15 residues. Germline loops: CDR1 SGHNT, CDR2 YYREEE (reference sequence). V was trimmed by 0 bases and J by 3 bases, leaving 10 bases between them. This CDR3 reads CASSLASAFYNEQFF. The CDR3 coding sequence is TGTGCCAGCAGCTTGGCTAGCGCGTTCTACAATGAGCAGTTCTTC.

The sample holds a few counts of this clonotype. CDR3 loop: CASSQDARAAEQYF. The CDR3 DNA reads as TGTGCCAGCAGCCAAGATGCTAGGGCCGCCGAGCAGTACTTC. J is TRBJ2-7 and V is TRBV3-1; D uncertain. The germline V gene has CDR1 LGHDT and CDR2 YNNKEL (reference sequence). This CDR3 has 14 residues. Between the trimmed V and J ends, which lost 0 bases and 6 bases, there was a span of 12 bases.

The chain recombines TRBV20-1 with TRBJ2-5, with 8 bases that match TRBD1. This CDR3 comprises 14 residues. Germline CDR1 is DFQATT and CDR2 is SNEGSKA (reference sequence). V gave up 6 bases and J gave up 5 bases; unmatched junction bases: 11. The CDR3 loop is CSARPAGGRETQYF. The CDR3 DNA reads TGCAGTGCCCGCCCGGCAGGGGGCAGGGAGACCCAGTACTTC.

The chain employs TRBV12-5 and TRBJ2-2; 14 nucleotides agree with TRBD2. CDR3 length: 20 amino acids. The germline CDR1 and CDR2 sequences are LGHNT and FRNRAP. V shed 2 bases and J 6 bases; nucleotides not matched to a gene: 14. Written as DNA, the CDR3 is TGTGCTAGTGGTTTGTACGGACTAGCGGGAGGCGGCCGTTCCCCCGGGGAGCTGTTTTTT. Protein product: CASGLYGLAGGGRSPGELFF.

CDR3 DNA sequence: TGTGCCAGCAGTTTAAGGTTGGGGTGGCGAGAGACCCAGTACTTC. Its protein is CASSLRLGWRETQYF. The chain is built from TRBV12-3 or TRBV12-4 and TRBJ2-5; D unclear. Trimming took 2 bases from V and 4 from J, leaving 14 bases between them. The CDR3 consists of 15 residues.

Only a few counts were recorded for this clonotype. This chain connects TRBV7-9 to TRBJ1-2, with 8 bases matching TRBD1. This CDR3 is built from 15 residues. V lost 2 bases to trimming and J lost 2 bases; unmatched junction nucleotides: 4. Looked up from germline, CDR1 is SEHNR and CDR2 is FQNEAQ (reference sequence). This CDR3 reads CASSLRTGRNYGYTF. The CDR3, as DNA: TGTGCCAGCAGCTTAAGGACAGGGCGAAACTATGGCTACACCTTC.

This clonotype was seen more than once but under ten times. The chain combines TRBV24-1 with TRBJ2-7; 14 bases map to TRBD2. The ends lost 5 bases at V and 3 bases at J; junction bases unmatched: 2. CDR1 KGHDR and CDR2 SFDVKD come from the germline V gene. The CDR3 covers 15 residues. CDR3 sequence (DNA): TGTGCCACCAGTGTCGGGACTAGCGGGAGCTACGAGCAGTACTTC. Its protein product is CATSVGTSGSYEQYF.

The rearrangement uses TRBV28 and TRBJ2-7, with 7 nucleotides matching TRBD1. V lost 5 bases, J lost 3 bases, and 10 bases stayed unmatched. The CDR3 runs 15 residues. Germline CDR1 and CDR2: MDHEN and SYDVKM. The CDR3 bases are TGTGCCAGCAGTCCTGGACAGGCCGGGATCTACGAGCAGTACTTC. Its protein product is CASSPGQAGIYEQYF.

The rearrangement uses TRBV7-2 and TRBJ2-2, with D perhaps TRBD2 (5 bases). Looked up from germline, CDR1 is SGHTA and CDR2 is FQGNSA. V gave up 3 bases and J gave up 4 bases, with 15 bases separating them. The CDR3 totals 16 residues. The CDR3 bases are TGTGCCAGCAGCTTCGGGCGGGCCGTCAGCACCGGGGAGCTGTTTTTT. Translated: CASSFGRAVSTGELFF.

In its sample, this clonotype was seen many times. The chain couples TRBV10-3 to TRBJ1-5, with D possibly matching TRBD1 (5 bases). Trimming cost V 4 bases and J 2 bases, with 12 bases left between them. This CDR3 contains 15 residues. The germline CDR1 and CDR2 sequences are ENHRY and SYGVKD. The CDR3 region is CAISAGVIGNQPQHF. The DNA of the CDR3 is TGTGCCATCAGTGCGGGGGTCATTGGCAATCAGCCCCAGCATTTT.

The chain couples TRBV3-1 to TRBJ2-2; D might be TRBD1 (6 bases). Germline lookup yields CDR1 LGHDT and CDR2 YNNKEL (reference sequence). The ends were cut back, 1 base at V and 1 base at J, with 16 bases in the middle. The CDR3 extends over 18 amino acids. The CDR3 DNA follows: TGTGCCAGCAGCCAAGGAGGTTGGTACAGGGAGAACACCGGGGAGCTGTTTTTT. This gives the protein CASSQGGWYRENTGELFF.

This clonotype turned up a few times. CDR3: CASSLGTGGAGYGYTF. In DNA, the CDR3 is TGCGCCAGCAGCTTGGGTACAGGGGGCGCAGGCTATGGCTACACCTTC. The chain has TRBV5-1 and TRBJ1-2, with 9 bases fitting TRBD1. The germline V gene has CDR1 SGHRS and CDR2 YFSETQ. The CDR3 covers 16 residues. Trimming cost V 0 bases and J 4 bases; bases outside gene matches: 7.

The rearrangement joins TRBV7-9 to TRBJ2-3, with D perhaps being TRBD1 or TRBD2 (6 bases each). The CDR3 extends over 16 amino acids. Germline CDR1 reads SEHNR; CDR2 reads FQNEAQ (reference sequence). V was clipped by 5 bases and J by 0 bases, with 15 bases between them. Here the CDR3 DNA reads TGTGCCAGCAGCCCGTCGGGGGCAGATAGCACAGATACGCAGTATTTT. Translating gives CASSPSGADSTDTQYF. Full variable domain (outside the CDR3, taken from reference TRBV7-9 and TRBJ2-3): DTGVSQNPRHKITKRGQNVTFRCDPISEHNRLYWYRQTLGQGPEFLTYFQNEAQLEKSRLLSDRFSAERPKGSFSTLEIQRTEQGDSAMYLCASSPSGADSTDTQYFGPGTRLTVL.

This rearrangement joins TRBV6-4 to TRBJ1-1; a possible D gene is TRBD1 (5 bases). The CDR3 is 13 amino acids. V lost 3 bases and J lost 6, with 11 bases in between. Germline loops: CDR1 MRHNA, CDR2 SNTAGT. The CDR3 here is CASSDGREAEAFF. The DNA for the CDR3 is TGTGCCAGCAGTGATGGCAGGGAGGCTGAAGCTTTCTTT.